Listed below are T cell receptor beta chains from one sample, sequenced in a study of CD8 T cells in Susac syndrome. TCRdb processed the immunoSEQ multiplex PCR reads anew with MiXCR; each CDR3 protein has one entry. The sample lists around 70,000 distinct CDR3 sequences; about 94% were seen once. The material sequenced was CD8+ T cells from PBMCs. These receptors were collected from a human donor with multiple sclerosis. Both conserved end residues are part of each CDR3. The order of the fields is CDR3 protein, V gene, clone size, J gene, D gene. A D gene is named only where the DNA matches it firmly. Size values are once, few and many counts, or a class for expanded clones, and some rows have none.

CASSRETLGAFF,TRBV7-9,.,TRBJ1-1,.
CASRGTGTGELFF,TRBV28,.,TRBJ2-2,.
CASSPGGGSSNYGYTF,TRBV13,.,TRBJ1-2,TRBD1
CASSVSTGVAEAFF,TRBV19,.,TRBJ1-1,TRBD1
CSARGVRETYEQYF,TRBV20-1,.,TRBJ2-7,TRBD2
CSVEDTAGGPNEQFF,TRBV29-1,.,TRBJ2-1,TRBD2
CASSGTSGVNEQFF,TRBV6-5,.,TRBJ2-1,TRBD2
CSVEDLGTPYEQYF,TRBV29-1,.,TRBJ2-7,.
CASSDWAGGADTQYF,TRBV6-4,.,TRBJ2-3,TRBD1
CASSWSAGSDGYTF,TRBV7-2,once,TRBJ1-2,.
CASSVRDREFF,TRBV13,.,TRBJ2-1,TRBD1
CAWSSWGGLNEQFF,TRBV30,.,TRBJ2-1,.
CASSYSGTARPFNEQFF,TRBV13,.,TRBJ2-1,TRBD1
CSAPRVGRFYEQYF,TRBV20-1,once,TRBJ2-7,.
CASSPLSF,TRBV28,.,TRBJ2-7,.
CASSQDSSSGGTQYF,TRBV3-1,.,TRBJ2-5,.
CASSPSQGARQPQHF,TRBV12-3/TRBV12-4,.,TRBJ1-5,TRBD1